These 4 T cell receptor beta chains came from one sample sequenced in a study of blood T cell repertoires in COVID-19 (TCRdb year 2020). Libraries were made using the immunoSEQ multiplex PCR assay. TCRdb's version of the immuneACCESS table is confined to in-frame rearrangements and falls short of the full clone set. An unresolved V gene accounts for under half of the shortfall where checked; the remainder is of unknown origin. The sample has fewer than 30,000 clones on record, 85% to 90% of them singletons. Of the sample, 10% is held by the ten largest clones. Sequences were obtained from peripheral blood. The receptors shown here come from a man in his sixties with acute or convalescent COVID-19.

The CDR3 reads CSVAGLDSSSYNEQFF. As DNA, the CDR3 is TGCAGCGTTGCAGGACTCGATTCTAGCTCCTACAATGAGCAGTTCTTC. This chain links TRBV29-1 with TRBJ2-1; D possibly corresponds to TRBD2 (5 bases). Germline CDR1 reads SQVTM; CDR2 reads ANQGSEA. Between the trimmed V and J ends, which lost 4 bases and 0 bases, there was a span of 16 bases. The CDR3 loop spans 16 amino acids.

The chain carries TRBV7-9 and TRBJ2-5, with D uncertain. Germline loops: CDR1 SEHNR, CDR2 FQNEAQ (reference sequence). V lost 1 base and J 7 bases, leaving 7 bases between the germline ends. The CDR3 extends over 12 amino acids. CDR3 sequence reads: CASSLGFGTQYF. The CDR3 DNA is TGTGCCAGCAGCTTAGGGTTCGGGACCCAGTACTTC. Looking up the rest from reference TRBV7-9 and TRBJ2-5 gives the full variable domain: DTGVSQNPRHKITKRGQNVTFRCDPISEHNRLYWYRQTLGQGPEFLTYFQNEAQLEKSRLLSDRFSAERPKGSFSTLEIQRTEQGDSAMYLCASSLGFGTQYFGPGTRLLVL.

This chain uses TRBV30 with TRBJ1-5; 8 bases fit TRBD1. The CDR3 has 15 amino acids. The V and J ends lost 0 bases and 4 bases, in that order; junction bases with no gene match: 5. Germline V gene sequence: CDR1 GTSNPN, CDR2 SVGIG (reference sequence). CDR3 coding DNA: TGTGCCTGGAGTGTTAACAGGGGGGGAAATCAGCCCCAGCATTTT. Translated: CAWSVNRGGNQPQHF.

The rearrangement joins TRBV2 to TRBJ2-5; TRBD2 matches 8 bases. V lost 6 bases and J lost 4; bases outside the gene matches: 4. There are 13 residues in the CDR3. Germline lookup yields CDR1 SNHLY and CDR2 FYNNEI. The DNA for the CDR3 is TGTGCCAGCAGGCAGCTAGCGGGAGAGACCCAGTACTTC. Protein product: CASRQLAGETQYF. Based on the CDR3 plus reference TRBV2 and TRBJ2-5, the full variable domain is EPEVTQTPSHQVTQMGQEVILRCVPISNHLYFYWYRQILGQKVEFLVSFYNNEISEKSEIFDDQFSVERPDGSNFTLKIRSTKLEDSAMYFCASRQLAGETQYFGPGTRLLVL.